A single sample is the source of the 29 T cell receptor beta chains below, sequenced in a study of CD8 T cells in ankylosing spondylitis. TCRdb recomputed calls from the 5' RACE reads with MiXCR, one row per CDR3 protein. The sample lists fewer than 150,000 distinct CDR3 sequences; 6% to 8.5% were seen once. The specimen was blood, either unsorted or a sorted T cell fraction (not recorded which). These receptors were obtained from a female donor with ankylosing spondylitis or in good health (not recorded which).

This clonotype was observed at least ten times. This chain uses TRBV24-1 with TRBJ2-1; TRBD2 agrees at 7 bases. V shed 4 bases, J shed 5 bases, and the junction held 7 bases outside the gene matches. Germline lookup yields CDR1 KGHDR and CDR2 SFDVKD. The CDR3 consists of 15 residues. The CDR3 here is CATSDLGLGNNEQFF. The DNA of the CDR3 is TGTGCCACCAGTGACCTAGGACTAGGGAACAATGAGCAGTTCTTC.

This clonotype was seen at least ten times. The chain recombines TRBV29-1 with TRBJ1-1; a weak D match, TRBD1 (5 bases). V dropped 5 bases and J dropped 6 bases, with 19 bases sitting between them. Germline V gives CDR1 SQVTM, CDR2 ANQGSEA. This CDR3 is 14 amino acids long. The CDR3 spells CSVSSGGGFAEAFF. The CDR3 DNA follows: TGCAGCGTTTCCTCTGGGGGGGGTTTTGCTGAAGCTTTCTTT.

This clonotype was counted ten times or more. The chain is built from TRBV7-2 and TRBJ2-3; no firm D call. The CDR3 contains 14 residues. Per the germline V gene, CDR1 is SGHTA and CDR2 is FQGNSA. Trimming cost V 1 base and J 3 bases, with 8 bases left between them. The DNA for the CDR3 is TGTGCCAGCAGCTTAGGATCACAAACAGATACGCAGTATTTT. The encoded protein is CASSLGSQTDTQYF.

This clonotype was detected many times. This chain joins TRBV5-4 and TRBJ2-3; tentative D call: TRBD1 (6 bases). The CDR3 runs 14 residues. Trimming cost V 1 base and J 9 bases, with 15 bases left between them. Per the germline V gene, CDR1 is SGHNT and CDR2 is YYREEE (reference sequence). The CDR3 spells CASSLTRDKITQYF. The CDR3 region has the DNA TGTGCCAGCAGCTTGACGAGGGACAAGATAACGCAGTATTTT. Combining the CDR3 with reference TRBV5-4 and TRBJ2-3 gives the whole variable domain ETGVTQSPTHLIKTRGQQVTLRCSSQSGHNTVSWYQQALGQGPQFIFQYYREEENGRGNFPPRFSGLQFPNYSSELNVNALELDDSALYLCASSLTRDKITQYFGPGTRLTVL.

This chain joins TRBV2 and TRBJ2-1; the D is unclear. The germline V and J ends were trimmed by 5 bases and 10 bases, with 12 bases remaining between them. The CDR3 totals 12 residues. The germline V gene has CDR1 SNHLY and CDR2 FYNNEI. CDR3 nucleotides: TGTGCCAGCAGTTGGATAGCTAGGGAGCAGTTCTTC. Protein sequence: CASSWIAREQFF.

At least ten counts were recorded for this clonotype. This sequence joins TRBV12-3 or TRBV12-4 and TRBJ1-4; possible D gene TRBD1, 5 bases. V lost 5 bases and J 3 bases, leaving 13 bases between the germline ends. This CDR3 is 15 amino acids long. CDR3 nucleotide sequence: TGTGCCAGCAGTCCCGAGGGGCGGGCTAATGAAAAACTGTTTTTT. Protein product: CASSPEGRANEKLFF.

The sample holds one count of this clonotype. This may be a read error: a much more frequent sequence differs by one nucleotide. The chain links TRBV5-1 to TRBJ1-2, with D unclear. The CDR3 totals 13 residues. Looked up from germline, CDR1 is SGHRS and CDR2 is YFSETQ. V lost 1 base, J lost 7 bases, and 11 bases lay in between. CDR3 region: CASSLRREGGYTF. CDR3 DNA sequence: TGCGCCAGCAGCTTGAGGAGGGAAGGTGGCTACACCTTC.

This clonotype was seen ten or more times. The V call is TRBV15, the J call TRBJ1-6; 7 bases are a match to TRBD1. Trimming at V came to 7 bases and at J to 6 bases, leaving 6 bases not matched to a gene. Germline V lookup: CDR1 LNHNV, CDR2 YYDKDF (reference sequence). This CDR3 is 14 amino acids long. The CDR3 reads CATTPDRTNSPLHF. The CDR3 region has the DNA TGTGCCACCACCCCGGACAGGACTAATTCACCCCTCCACTTT.

The table lists this clonotype with many counts. The chain uses TRBV12-3 or TRBV12-4 and TRBJ1-2; weak D call: TRBD1 (6 bases). V gave up 7 bases and J gave up 4 bases, with 19 bases separating them. The CDR3 length is 15 residues. The CDR3 is CASTIGQPILYGYTF. For the CDR3, the DNA is TGTGCCAGCACCATTGGACAGCCGATCCTCTATGGCTACACCTTC.

This clonotype was found many times. The chain employs TRBV4-1 and TRBJ1-2; 7 nucleotides agree with TRBD1. V lost 1 base to trimming and J lost 4 bases; unmatched junction nucleotides: 6. From germline, CDR1 is MGHRA and CDR2 YSYEKL. The CDR3 runs to 15 residues. The CDR3 nucleotides are TGCGCCAGCAGCCAAGGAACCGGGACAGCCTATGGCTACACCTTC. Translating it yields CASSQGTGTAYGYTF.

This clonotype was observed at least ten times. The genes are TRBV27 and TRBJ2-1; 14 bases align to TRBD2. V trimming: 2 bases; J trimming: 7 bases; junction bases outside the gene matches: 7. The V gene's germline CDR1 is MNHEY and CDR2 SMNVEV (reference sequence). The CDR3 is made up of 17 amino acids. The CDR3 region is CASSLPTSGGAGNEQFF. CDR3 nucleotide sequence: TGTGCCAGCAGTTTACCGACTAGCGGGGGGGCTGGGAATGAGCAGTTCTTC.

This clonotype was recorded at least ten times. The chain combines TRBV3-1 with TRBJ2-5; 12 positions agree with TRBD2. The CDR3 sequence is 16 residues long. With V trimmed by 6 bases and J by 2 bases, 7 bases remained unmatched. Germline loops: CDR1 LGHDT, CDR2 YNNKEL (reference sequence). CDR3: CASSTGLAGGQETQYF. The CDR3 nucleotides are TGTGCCAGCAGTACGGGACTAGCGGGTGGTCAAGAGACCCAGTACTTC.

This clonotype was seen a handful of times. The gene calls are TRBV7-9 and TRBJ2-1; TRBD2 agrees at 8 bases. The CDR3 length is 13 residues. The V and J ends lost 8 bases and 3 bases, in that order; junction bases with no gene match: 3. The germline V gene encodes CDR1 SEHNR and CDR2 FQNEAQ (reference sequence). In DNA form, the CDR3 reads TGTGCCAGCCGGGGACTAGACTACAATGAGCAGTTCTTC. It encodes CASRGLDYNEQFF. The variable domain in full, with the rest retrieved from reference TRBV7-9 and TRBJ2-1, is DTGVSQNPRHKITKRGQNVTFRCDPISEHNRLYWYRQTLGQGPEFLTYFQNEAQLEKSRLLSDRFSAERPKGSFSTLEIQRTEQGDSAMYLCASRGLDYNEQFFGPGTRLTVL.

This clonotype was counted at least ten times. CDR3 sequence (DNA): TGCGCCAGCAGCTCCGGTACAAAATTCCAAGAGACCCAGTACTTC. This sequence encodes CASSSGTKFQETQYF. This rearrangement joins TRBV5-1 to TRBJ2-5; D gene ambiguous. The CDR3 loop spans 15 amino acids. V was trimmed by 3 bases and J by 1 base, leaving 13 bases between them. Germline-derived CDR1 and CDR2 are SGHRS and YFSETQ.

This clonotype was counted many times. V and J are TRBV7-9 and TRBJ2-1, with 10 positions matching TRBD1. Germline V gene lookup returns CDR1 SEHNR and CDR2 FQNEAQ (reference sequence). This CDR3 spans 12 amino acids. The V segment lost 3 bases and the J segment 15 bases; nucleotides outside the gene matches: 5. The CDR3 region has the DNA TGTGCCAGCAGCTTTGACAGGGGGCTAGGGTTCTTC. As protein: CASSFDRGLGFF.

The gene calls are TRBV5-1 and TRBJ2-1, with D possibly matching TRBD1 (5 bases). V was shortened by 4 bases and J by 8 bases, with 13 bases between the two germline ends. Germline assignment: CDR1 SGHRS and CDR2 YFSETQ. The CDR3 runs 13 residues. CDR3 sequence: CASSGGQLDEQFF. The CDR3 DNA reads TGCGCCAGCAGCGGCGGACAACTCGATGAGCAGTTCTTC.

This clonotype was seen repeatedly, ten times or more. The chain is built from TRBV28 and TRBJ1-1; D might be TRBD1 (5 bases). CDR1 and CDR2 (germline): MDHEN, SYDVKM. Trimming cost V 6 bases and J 5 bases, with 13 bases left between them. CDR3 length: 13 residues. CDR3 amino acids: CASRRGTATEAFF. For the CDR3, the DNA is TGTGCCAGCAGACGCGGGACGGCAACTGAAGCTTTCTTT.

This clonotype has ten or more counts. The V and J genes are TRBV4-1 and TRBJ2-3; D uncertain. The CDR3 extends over 12 amino acids. The V end was cut by 5 bases, the J end by 6 bases, with 9 bases between. Germline V lookup: CDR1 MGHRA, CDR2 YSYEKL. For the CDR3, the DNA is TGCGCCAGCAGCTTTGGAAGGGATACGCAGTATTTT. It codes for CASSFGRDTQYF.

For this clonotype: A much larger clone differs by one base, so this may be a read error. V gene TRBV27 combines with J gene TRBJ2-7; 9 bases line up with TRBD1. Unmatched junction bases numbered 15, after V lost 0 bases and J lost 3 bases. The CDR3 runs to 19 residues. Germline V gene sequence: CDR1 MNHEY, CDR2 SMNVEV (reference sequence). CDR3 region: CASSLSWTGVTTLIYEQYF. In nucleotides, the CDR3 is TGTGCCAGCAGTTTATCCTGGACAGGGGTTACGACGTTAATCTACGAGCAGTACTTC.

This clonotype was detected ten times or more. One junction end disagrees with the germline gene, perhaps due to a read error. This rearrangement joins TRBV15 to TRBJ2-1; the D gene is possibly TRBD1 (5 bases). Germline CDR1 and CDR2: LNHNV and YYDKDF (reference sequence). CDR3 length: 14 amino acids. The CDR3 DNA sequence: TGTGCCACCAGCAGACCTACAGGAGTCAATAAGCAGTTCTTC. Its protein is CATSRPTGVNKQFF.

This clonotype was seen many times. This chain joins TRBV20-1 and TRBJ1-1, with D unresolved. Trimming removed 0 bases from V and 0 bases from J, with 11 bases in between. Per germline, CDR1 DFQATT and CDR2 SNEGSKA (reference sequence). The CDR3 sequence is 15 residues long. The CDR3 loop reads CSARDETTLNTEAFF. The CDR3 DNA reads TGCAGTGCTAGAGATGAAACGACGCTGAACACTGAAGCTTTCTTT.

This clonotype was counted ten times or more. V is TRBV7-2 and J is TRBJ1-1; D may be TRBD1 (6 bases). V dropped 5 bases and J dropped 4 bases, with 17 bases sitting between them. The CDR3 length is 15 residues. Germline V lookup: CDR1 SGHTA, CDR2 FQGNSA. The CDR3 protein is CASSLRGQPATEAFF. Written as DNA, the CDR3 is TGTGCCAGCAGCCTACGTGGACAGCCCGCCACTGAAGCTTTCTTT.

This clonotype was seen at least ten times. The gene calls are TRBV5-1 and TRBJ1-1; maybe TRBD1 (5 bases). Germline CDR1 reads SGHRS; CDR2 reads YFSETQ. The CDR3 covers 16 residues. Between the trimmed V and J ends, which lost 4 bases and 2 bases, there was a span of 18 bases. The CDR3 DNA reads as TGCGCCAGCAGCCCTCTGGTGGGGCCAGTTAACACTGAAGCTTTCTTT. This encodes CASSPLVGPVNTEAFF.

This clonotype was observed many times. This chain joins TRBV5-1 and TRBJ2-3; D is possibly TRBD2 (5 bases). Germline V gives CDR1 SGHRS, CDR2 YFSETQ. The CDR3 totals 17 residues. Trimming stripped 5 bases from V and 2 bases from J, with 21 bases between. Written as DNA, the CDR3 is TGCGCCAGCAGACCACTACTAGGCCCACAGCTCACAGATACGCAGTATTTT. Encoded protein: CASRPLLGPQLTDTQYF. Supplemented by reference TRBV5-1 and TRBJ2-3, the full variable domain reads KAGVTQTPRYLIKTRGQQVTLSCSPISGHRSVSWYQQTPGQGLQFLFEYFSETQRNKGNFPGRFSGRQFSNSRSEMNVSTLELGDSALYLCASRPLLGPQLTDTQYFGPGTRLTVL.

This clonotype was seen at least ten times. This chain uses TRBV5-1 with TRBJ2-1; 8 bases line up with TRBD2. This CDR3 contains 14 residues. The junction had 7 bases not matched to a gene; V was cut back by 6 bases and J by 5 bases. Germline assignment: CDR1 SGHRS and CDR2 YFSETQ. The CDR3 is CASTSSGANNEQFF. The CDR3 nucleotides read TGCGCCAGCACTAGTAGCGGGGCTAACAATGAGCAGTTCTTC. The whole variable domain, remainder taken from reference TRBV5-1 and TRBJ2-1, is KAGVTQTPRYLIKTRGQQVTLSCSPISGHRSVSWYQQTPGQGLQFLFEYFSETQRNKGNFPGRFSGRQFSNSRSEMNVSTLELGDSALYLCASTSSGANNEQFFGPGTRLTVL.

This clonotype has ten or more counts. The gene calls are TRBV11-2 and TRBJ2-2; a possible D gene is TRBD2 (5 bases). The CDR3 totals 14 residues. Trimming removed 0 bases from V and 5 bases from J, with 7 bases in between. CDR1 and CDR2 from the germline V gene are SGHAT and FQNNGV. CDR3 loop: CASSLEGDTGELFF. CDR3 DNA sequence: TGTGCCAGCAGCTTAGAGGGAGATACCGGGGAGCTGTTTTTT.

This clonotype was counted many times. The CDR3 loop reads CASSESRRYTEAFF. Here the CDR3 DNA reads TGTGCCAGCAGTGAGAGTAGAAGGTACACTGAAGCTTTCTTT. The chain joins TRBV2 to TRBJ1-1; D uncertain. V lost 3 bases to trimming and J lost 3 bases, with 11 bases between them. Germline CDR1 SNHLY, CDR2 FYNNEI. This CDR3 is built from 14 residues.

This clonotype was observed at least ten times. This sequence joins TRBV6-5 and TRBJ2-2; D is perhaps TRBD2 (6 bases). V was trimmed by 2 bases and J by 2 bases, leaving 18 bases between them. The CDR3 spans 18 residues. Germline V gives CDR1 MNHEY, CDR2 SVGAGI. The CDR3 sequence is CASSYNRGAGRNTGELFF. The CDR3 DNA is TGTGCCAGCAGTTACAATCGCGGGGCGGGTAGAAACACCGGGGAGCTGTTTTTT.

This clonotype was seen repeatedly, ten times or more. This chain joins TRBV29-1 and TRBJ2-1; 13 bases line up with TRBD2. CDR1 and CDR2 (germline): SQVTM, ANQGSEA. CDR3 length: 13 residues. The V and J ends lost 7 bases and 10 bases, in that order; junction bases with no gene match: 7. CDR3 nucleotides: TGCAGCGCTACTAGCGGGGGGGCAGGGGAGCAGTTCTTC. Amino acids: CSATSGGAGEQFF.